The text below deals with one TCR beta chain. What it recognizes is unknown. CDR1 and CDR2 (germline): KGHSH, LQKENI. Trimming at V came to 0 bases and at J to 5 bases, leaving 6 bases not matched to a gene. This CDR3 is built from 16 residues. The data derive from a study of post-analysis software for immune sequencing data. Unique molecular identifiers were carried by the TCR beta cDNA libraries. Each batch of about 0.9 to 10 million T cells produced hundreds of thousands of cDNA molecules. TCRdb independently ran MiXCR on the PCR reads; one entry per CDR3 protein. The sample carries roughly 870,000 distinct CDR3 sequences, under 70% recorded once. Study results and caveats: Five TRBV segments, including TRBV5-6, TRBV5-1 and TRBV20-1, were more frequent in patients than controls. Compared with controls, patients showed significantly lower normalized Chao1 diversity.

This sequence joins TRBV18 and TRBJ2-5; 10 positions agree with TRBD2. Specimen: blood. The clonotype originates from a girl between 5 and 17 years old with multiple sclerosis. The CDR3 loop is CASSPPDGTSAETQYF. The CDR3 region has the DNA TGTGCCAGCTCACCACCGGATGGGACTAGCGCGGAGACCCAGTACTTC.